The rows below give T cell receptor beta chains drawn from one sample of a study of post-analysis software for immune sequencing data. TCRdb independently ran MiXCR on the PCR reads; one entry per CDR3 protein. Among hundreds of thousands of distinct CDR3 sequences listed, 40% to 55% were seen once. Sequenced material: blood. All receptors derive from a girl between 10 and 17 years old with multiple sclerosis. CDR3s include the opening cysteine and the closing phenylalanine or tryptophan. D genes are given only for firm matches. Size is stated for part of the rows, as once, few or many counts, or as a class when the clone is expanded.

CASSLQVVADPQGYNEQYF,TGCGCCAGCAGCCTGCAAGTGGTGGCGGACCCTCAGGGGTACAATGAGCAGTACTTC,TRBV4-1,TRBJ2-7,NA,NA
CASSQDSASGIYNEQFF,TGTGCCAGCAGCCAAGATTCGGCTAGCGGCATCTACAATGAGCAGTTCTTC,TRBV4-2,TRBJ2-1,TRBD2,few
CASSSGGSSTYEQYF,TGTGCCAGCAGCTCCGGGGGGAGTTCCACCTACGAGCAGTACTTC,TRBV7-2,TRBJ2-7,TRBD2,NA
CASSLVAPSGEVGYEQYF,TGTGCCAGCAGCTTAGTGGCGCCTAGCGGAGAGGTTGGGTACGAGCAGTACTTC,TRBV11-2,TRBJ2-7,TRBD2,NA
CSVNPGQGTYEQYF,TGCAGCGTGAATCCGGGACAGGGTACCTACGAGCAGTACTTC,TRBV29-1,TRBJ2-7,TRBD1,NA
CASSQDAAGGAETQYF,TGCGCCAGCAGCCAAGATGCAGCGGGAGGGGCGGAGACCCAGTACTTC,TRBV4-1,TRBJ2-5,TRBD2,NA
CASSPSDRARSYEQYF,TGTGCCAGCAGTCCCTCCGACAGGGCCCGCTCCTACGAGCAGTACTTC,TRBV28,TRBJ2-7,TRBD1,few
CASSQVEGQPQHF,TGTGCCAGCAGCCAAGTGGAAGGTCAGCCCCAGCATTTT,TRBV14,TRBJ1-5,NA,NA
CASSVTGGPDEQYF,TGTGCCAGCAGCGTTACGGGAGGGCCGGACGAGCAGTACTTC,TRBV9,TRBJ2-7,TRBD2,few
CASSRAGGFAEAFF,TGCGCCAGCAGCCGCGCGGGGGGGTTCGCTGAAGCTTTCTTT,TRBV5-1,TRBJ1-1,NA,many
CSASGGKGGQPQHF,TGCAGTGCTAGTGGTGGAAAGGGAGGTCAGCCCCAGCATTTT,TRBV20-1,TRBJ1-5,NA,NA
CATSLSDDSYEQYF,TGTGCCACCAGCCTCAGTGACGACTCCTACGAGCAGTACTTC,TRBV15,TRBJ2-7,NA,few
CASSLQGRENNEQFF,TGCGCCAGCAGCCTACAGGGGAGGGAAAACAATGAGCAGTTCTTC,TRBV5-1,TRBJ2-1,NA,few
CSATFTGIGNPVLTF,TGCAGCGCGACGTTCACCGGGATAGGGAATCCCGTCCTGACTTTC,TRBV29-1,TRBJ2-6,NA,NA
CASSTGVLETQYF,TGTGCCAGCAGCACAGGGGTACTGGAGACCCAGTACTTC,TRBV7-3,TRBJ2-5,TRBD1,NA
CASSLSGRADEQFF,TGTGCCAGCAGCCTTAGCGGGAGGGCCGATGAGCAGTTCTTC,TRBV14,TRBJ2-1,TRBD2,NA
CASSRILTGYQETQYF,TGTGCCAGCAGCCGAATCTTAACAGGGTACCAAGAGACCCAGTACTTC,TRBV5-6,TRBJ2-5,NA,NA
CASSYGTSGWDEQFF,TGTGCCAGCAGCTACGGGACCTCGGGTTGGGATGAGCAGTTCTTC,TRBV7-2,TRBJ2-1,NA,once
CASSPLQRGQPQHF,TGTGCCAGCAGTCCTTTACAAAGAGGTCAGCCCCAGCATTTT,TRBV27,TRBJ1-5,NA,NA
CSASLFEGRYNEQFF,TGCAGTGCTAGTCTGTTCGAGGGCCGATACAATGAGCAGTTCTTC,TRBV20-1,TRBJ2-1,NA,NA
CASSYSRAGENTDTQYF,TGTGCCAGCAGTTACTCTCGGGCGGGGGAGAACACAGATACGCAGTATTTT,TRBV6-2/TRBV6-3,TRBJ2-3,TRBD2,NA
CSARFYRRQGGNEQFF,TGCAGTGCTAGATTCTACCGACGACAGGGTGGAAATGAGCAGTTCTTC,TRBV20-1,TRBJ2-1,TRBD1,few
CATSRVGFGETQYF,TGTGCCACCAGCAGAGTGGGGTTCGGAGAGACCCAGTACTTC,TRBV15,TRBJ2-5,NA,NA
CASSVGDTDNEQFF,TGTGCCAGCAGCGTAGGGGACACAGACAATGAGCAGTTCTTC,TRBV9,TRBJ2-1,NA,NA
CASSLGDRSVGGYTF,TGCGCCAGCAGCTTGGGGGACAGGTCGGTAGGAGGCTACACCTTC,TRBV5-1,TRBJ1-2,TRBD1,few
CRARRGRDEQYF,TGCAGGGCTCGGAGAGGGCGGGATGAGCAGTACTTC,TRBV20-1,TRBJ2-5,NA,NA
CASSQEVGYNEQFF,TGTGCCAGCAGCCAAGAAGTAGGTTACAATGAGCAGTTCTTC,TRBV4-2,TRBJ2-1,NA,NA
CASSIGQGAGTNEKLFF,TGTGCCAGCAGCATCGGACAGGGGGCCGGCACTAATGAAAAACTGTTTTTT,TRBV7-2,TRBJ1-4,TRBD1,NA
CSADRDRANTEAFF,TGCAGCGCCGATCGGGACAGGGCAAACACTGAAGCTTTCTTT,TRBV29-1,TRBJ1-1,TRBD1,once
CASSYSQIAGGRSGANVLTF,TGTGCCAGCAGTTACTCCCAAATAGCGGGAGGAAGGTCTGGGGCCAACGTCCTGACTTTC,TRBV6-5,TRBJ2-6,TRBD2,NA
CASSLQGLAGGNEQYF,TGCGCCAGCAGCCTCCAAGGACTGGCGGGGGGCAATGAGCAGTACTTC,TRBV4-1,TRBJ2-5,TRBD2,NA
CASSLSQGAYEQYF,TGTGCCAGCAGTTTATCACAGGGGGCCTACGAGCAGTACTTC,TRBV27,TRBJ2-7,TRBD1,NA
CSASVTGGYTDTQYF,TGCAGTGCTAGCGTGACAGGGGGCTATACGGATACGCAGTATTTT,TRBV20-1,TRBJ2-3,TRBD1,few
CASSQGSGSSYNEQFF,TGCGCCAGCAGCCAAGGCAGCGGAAGCTCCTACAATGAGCAGTTCTTC,TRBV4-1,TRBJ2-1,NA,NA
CASSQKVSAAQGYEQYF,TGTGCCAGCAGTCAGAAGGTTTCCGCAGCACAGGGCTACGAGCAGTACTTC,TRBV27,TRBJ2-7,NA,few
CASSQDSEGSDYEQYF,TGTGCCAGCAGCCAAGACTCGGAAGGGAGCGACTACGAGCAGTACTTC,TRBV3-1,TRBJ2-7,NA,once